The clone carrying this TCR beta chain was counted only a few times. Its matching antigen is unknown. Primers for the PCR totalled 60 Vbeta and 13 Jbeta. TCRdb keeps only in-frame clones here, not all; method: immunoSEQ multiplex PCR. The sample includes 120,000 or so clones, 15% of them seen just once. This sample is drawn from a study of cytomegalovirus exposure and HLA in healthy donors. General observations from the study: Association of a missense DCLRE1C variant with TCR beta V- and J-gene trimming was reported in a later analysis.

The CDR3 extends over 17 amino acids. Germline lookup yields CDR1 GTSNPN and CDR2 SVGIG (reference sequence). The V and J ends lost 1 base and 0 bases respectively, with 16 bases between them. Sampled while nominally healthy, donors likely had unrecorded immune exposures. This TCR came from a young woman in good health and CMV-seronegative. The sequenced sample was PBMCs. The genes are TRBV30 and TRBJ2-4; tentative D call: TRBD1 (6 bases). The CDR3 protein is CAWSELQGALAKNIQYF. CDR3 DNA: TGTGCCTGGAGTGAATTACAGGGAGCCCTAGCCAAAAACATTCAGTACTTC.